Listed below are T cell receptor beta chains from one sample, sequenced in a study of blood T cell repertoires in COVID-19. Sequencing used immunoSEQ multiplex PCR; TCRdb keeps in-frame clones, though not all of them. This sample carries about 59,000 clones, around 70% of them seen once, and the ten largest clones take about 17%. The sequenced sample consisted of peripheral blood. These receptors were collected from a woman between 50 and 59 years old with active or convalescent COVID-19. Both conserved end residues are part of each CDR3. The order of the fields is D gene, J gene, clone size, V gene, CDR3 protein, CDR3 DNA. D genes are given only for firm matches. Size is stated for part of the rows, as once, few or many counts, or as a class when the clone is expanded.

d_call: .
j_call: TRBJ2-2
clone_size: .
v_call: TRBV2
cdr3_aa: CASSVEQANTGELFF
cdr3_nt: TGTGCCAGCAGTGTAGAACAGGCGAACACCGGGGAGCTGTTTTTT

d_call: TRBD1
j_call: TRBJ1-3
clone_size: .
v_call: TRBV3-1/TRBV3-2
cdr3_aa: CASSQFGQGGLKNTIYF
cdr3_nt: TGTGCCAGCAGCCAATTTGGACAGGGGGGACTGAAAAACACCATATATTTT

d_call: .
j_call: TRBJ2-5
clone_size: .
v_call: TRBV2
cdr3_aa: CASRITKETQYF
cdr3_nt: TGTGCCAGCAGGATCACAAAAGAGACCCAGTACTTC

d_call: TRBD1
j_call: TRBJ1-1
clone_size: .
v_call: TRBV7-2
cdr3_aa: CASSPGGGRGLTEAFF
cdr3_nt: TGTGCCAGCAGCCCGGGGGGTGGCAGGGGGCTTACTGAAGCTTTCTTT

d_call: TRBD2
j_call: TRBJ2-1
clone_size: .
v_call: TRBV30
cdr3_aa: CAWSLTSVAYNEQFF
cdr3_nt: TGTGCCTGGAGTCTGACTAGCGTCGCCTACAATGAGCAGTTCTTC

d_call: .
j_call: TRBJ1-2
clone_size: .
v_call: TRBV30
cdr3_aa: CAWSVRGVCTF
cdr3_nt: TGTGCCTGGAGTGTACGGGGAGTTTGCACCTTC

d_call: TRBD1
j_call: TRBJ1-2
clone_size: .
v_call: TRBV12-3/TRBV12-4
cdr3_aa: CASSSDRARGYTF
cdr3_nt: TGTGCCAGCAGTTCCGACAGGGCCAGGGGCTACACCTTC

d_call: .
j_call: TRBJ2-2
clone_size: .
v_call: TRBV18
cdr3_aa: CASSDDYLRTGELFF
cdr3_nt: TGTGCCAGCTCAGATGACTACCTGCGGACCGGGGAGCTGTTTTTT

d_call: TRBD2
j_call: TRBJ2-3
clone_size: many
v_call: TRBV7-6
cdr3_aa: CASSSPSGLAMNTQYF
cdr3_nt: TGTGCCAGCAGCTCCCCTTCGGGACTAGCGATGAATACGCAGTATTTT

d_call: TRBD2
j_call: TRBJ2-1
clone_size: .
v_call: TRBV19
cdr3_aa: CASSITSGRNLGSYNEQFF
cdr3_nt: TGTGCCAGTAGTATTACTAGCGGGAGGAATTTGGGCTCCTACAATGAGCAGTTCTTC

d_call: TRBD1
j_call: TRBJ2-2
clone_size: .
v_call: TRBV6-5
cdr3_aa: CASSYLRDRGTGELFF
cdr3_nt: TGTGCCAGCAGTTACCTCCGCGACAGGGGAACCGGGGAGCTGTTTTTT

d_call: .
j_call: TRBJ2-2
clone_size: once
v_call: TRBV24-1
cdr3_aa: CATSDPRRQNTGELFF
cdr3_nt: TGTGCCACCAGTGACCCTCGACGACAGAACACCGGGGAGCTGTTTTTT

d_call: TRBD2
j_call: TRBJ2-1
clone_size: .
v_call: TRBV9
cdr3_aa: CASSVEVAGVNNEQFF
cdr3_nt: TGTGCCAGCAGCGTAGAGGTAGCGGGAGTTAACAATGAGCAGTTCTTC

d_call: TRBD1
j_call: TRBJ2-1
clone_size: .
v_call: TRBV7-9
cdr3_aa: CASSLLGQGGLVYNEQFF
cdr3_nt: TGTGCCAGCAGCTTATTGGGACAGGGAGGACTAGTTTACAATGAGCAGTTCTTC

d_call: .
j_call: TRBJ1-4
clone_size: .
v_call: TRBV30
cdr3_aa: CAWSVRGDEKLFF
cdr3_nt: TGTGCCTGGAGTGTAAGAGGCGACGAAAAACTGTTTTTT

d_call: .
j_call: TRBJ1-1
clone_size: .
v_call: TRBV12-3/TRBV12-4
cdr3_aa: CASSLGGPEAFF
cdr3_nt: TGTGCCAGCAGTTTGGGCGGGCCTGAAGCTTTCTTT

d_call: .
j_call: TRBJ1-5
clone_size: .
v_call: TRBV6-6
cdr3_aa: CASAGGSNQPQHF
cdr3_nt: TGTGCCAGCGCCGGGGGTAGCAATCAGCCCCAGCATTTT

d_call: .
j_call: TRBJ1-2
clone_size: .
v_call: TRBV4-1
cdr3_aa: CASSYLLRGYTF
cdr3_nt: TGCGCCAGCAGCTACCTACTTCGGGGCTACACCTTC

d_call: TRBD1
j_call: TRBJ1-2
clone_size: .
v_call: TRBV28
cdr3_aa: CASRPGGADYGYTF
cdr3_nt: TGTGCCAGCAGACCAGGGGGCGCGGACTATGGCTACACCTTC

d_call: TRBD1
j_call: TRBJ1-5
clone_size: .
v_call: TRBV28
cdr3_aa: CASSSSGTGVQPQHF
cdr3_nt: TGTGCCAGCAGTTCCTCCGGGACAGGGGTGCAGCCCCAGCATTTT

d_call: .
j_call: TRBJ2-7
clone_size: .
v_call: TRBV29-1
cdr3_aa: CSVEDSPPYEQYF
cdr3_nt: TGCAGCGTTGAGGACAGCCCGCCCTACGAGCAGTACTTC

d_call: TRBD1
j_call: TRBJ1-5
clone_size: few
v_call: TRBV7-9
cdr3_aa: CASSRGQVGQPQHF
cdr3_nt: TGTGCCAGCAGTCGAGGACAGGTGGGTCAGCCCCAGCATTTT

d_call: TRBD1
j_call: TRBJ1-4
clone_size: once
v_call: TRBV7-9
cdr3_aa: CASSSGQGEEKLFF
cdr3_nt: TGTGCCAGCAGCTCGGGACAGGGAGAAGAAAAACTGTTTTTT

d_call: .
j_call: TRBJ1-5
clone_size: .
v_call: TRBV30
cdr3_aa: CAWSRQSGNQPQHF
cdr3_nt: TGTGCCTGGAGTCGACAGAGTGGCAATCAGCCCCAGCATTTT

d_call: TRBD1
j_call: TRBJ1-1
clone_size: .
v_call: TRBV30
cdr3_aa: CAWLGQGRAFF
cdr3_nt: TGTGCCTGGCTTGGACAGGGTAGAGCTTTCTTT

d_call: .
j_call: TRBJ2-1
clone_size: .
v_call: TRBV29-1
cdr3_aa: CSVGSAYYEQFF
cdr3_nt: TGCAGCGTTGGTTCCGCATACTATGAGCAGTTCTTC

d_call: TRBD2
j_call: TRBJ2-1
clone_size: .
v_call: TRBV19
cdr3_aa: CASSLELAAYGGEQFF
cdr3_nt: TGTGCCAGTAGTCTCGAACTAGCGGCCTATGGAGGGGAGCAGTTCTTC

d_call: TRBD1
j_call: TRBJ2-3
clone_size: .
v_call: TRBV7-9
cdr3_aa: CASNPRGTGADTQYF
cdr3_nt: TGTGCCAGCAACCCCCGGGGGACAGGGGCAGATACGCAGTATTTT

d_call: TRBD2
j_call: TRBJ2-7
clone_size: .
v_call: TRBV5-1
cdr3_aa: CASSLSISAGGYEQYF
cdr3_nt: TGCGCCAGCAGCTTGTCTATTTCGGCGGGGGGCTACGAGCAGTACTTC

d_call: .
j_call: TRBJ2-3
clone_size: .
v_call: TRBV5-5
cdr3_aa: CASSSVDTQYF
cdr3_nt: TGTGCCAGCAGCTCAGTAGATACGCAGTATTTT

d_call: .
j_call: TRBJ1-6
clone_size: .
v_call: TRBV5-5
cdr3_aa: CASSLVRNSPLHF
cdr3_nt: TGTGCCAGCAGCTTGGTCCGGAATTCACCCCTCCACTTT

d_call: .
j_call: TRBJ2-7
clone_size: few
v_call: TRBV2
cdr3_aa: CASSGGLGYEQYF
cdr3_nt: TGTGCCAGCAGTGGCGGGCTGGGGTACGAGCAGTACTTC

d_call: .
j_call: TRBJ2-7
clone_size: .
v_call: TRBV19
cdr3_aa: CASSHGGASYEQYF
cdr3_nt: TGTGCCAGTAGTCATGGGGGGGCCTCCTACGAGCAGTACTTC

d_call: .
j_call: TRBJ1-2
clone_size: .
v_call: TRBV5-1
cdr3_aa: CASSPKTGISYGYTF
cdr3_nt: TGCGCCAGCAGCCCCAAGACGGGTATAAGCTATGGCTACACCTTC

d_call: TRBD2
j_call: TRBJ2-1
clone_size: once
v_call: TRBV5-1
cdr3_aa: CASSFSGTSYNEQFF
cdr3_nt: TGCGCCAGCAGCTTTAGCGGGACCTCCTACAATGAGCAGTTCTTC

d_call: .
j_call: TRBJ1-2
clone_size: .
v_call: TRBV2
cdr3_aa: CASSSTRWGYTF
cdr3_nt: TGTGCCAGCAGTTCTACTAGGTGGGGCTACACCTTC

d_call: TRBD1
j_call: TRBJ1-1
clone_size: .
v_call: TRBV6-5
cdr3_aa: CASSRTGTEAFF
cdr3_nt: TGTGCCAGCAGTAGGACAGGGACTGAAGCTTTCTTT

d_call: TRBD1
j_call: TRBJ1-6
clone_size: many
v_call: TRBV19
cdr3_aa: CASGGAGTVNSPLHF
cdr3_nt: TGTGCCAGTGGAGGAGCCGGGACAGTTAATTCACCCCTCCACTTT

d_call: TRBD2
j_call: TRBJ2-3
clone_size: .
v_call: TRBV5-1
cdr3_aa: CASSLAASTDTQYF
cdr3_nt: TGCGCCAGCAGCCTAGCGGCTAGCACAGATACGCAGTATTTT

d_call: .
j_call: TRBJ1-1
clone_size: .
v_call: TRBV28
cdr3_aa: CATRGATEAFF
cdr3_nt: TGTGCAACCCGGGGGGCCACTGAAGCTTTCTTT

d_call: .
j_call: TRBJ2-3
clone_size: .
v_call: TRBV10-1
cdr3_aa: CASSGTGTDTQYF
cdr3_nt: TGCGCCAGCAGTGGGACAGGCACAGATACGCAGTATTTT

d_call: .
j_call: TRBJ2-2
clone_size: .
v_call: TRBV5-8
cdr3_aa: CASSFRQYATGELFF
cdr3_nt: TGTGCCAGCAGCTTCAGGCAGTACGCCACCGGGGAGCTGTTTTTT

d_call: .
j_call: TRBJ2-7
clone_size: once
v_call: TRBV24-1
cdr3_aa: CATSDLYIDEQYF
cdr3_nt: TGTGCCACCAGTGATTTGTATATCGACGAGCAGTACTTC

d_call: .
j_call: TRBJ2-2
clone_size: .
v_call: TRBV2
cdr3_aa: CASSRGPGELFF
cdr3_nt: TGTGCCAGCAGTAGGGGTCCCGGGGAGCTGTTTTTT

d_call: .
j_call: TRBJ2-5
clone_size: .
v_call: TRBV6-5
cdr3_aa: CASSYLPVGTQYF
cdr3_nt: TGTGCCAGCAGTTACCTGCCCGTCGGGACCCAGTACTTC

d_call: .
j_call: TRBJ2-3
clone_size: .
v_call: TRBV5-1
cdr3_aa: CASSLDVRAQYF
cdr3_nt: TGCGCCAGCAGCTTGGACGTTAGAGCGCAGTATTTT

d_call: TRBD1
j_call: TRBJ2-7
clone_size: .
v_call: TRBV7-7
cdr3_aa: CATTTRGQGSYEQYF
cdr3_nt: TGTGCCACCACCACGCGGGGACAGGGGTCCTACGAGCAGTACTTC

d_call: TRBD2
j_call: TRBJ2-7
clone_size: .
v_call: TRBV6-2/TRBV6-3
cdr3_aa: CASSYGRAGGRYEQYF
cdr3_nt: TGTGCCAGCAGTTACGGCCGAGCGGGAGGGAGATACGAGCAGTACTTC

d_call: .
j_call: TRBJ1-5
clone_size: .
v_call: TRBV2
cdr3_aa: CASRARTMGNQPQHF
cdr3_nt: TGTGCCAGCAGAGCTCGGACAATGGGCAATCAGCCCCAGCATTTT